This paragraph reports one TCR beta chain. Samples were assayed with immunoSEQ v3.0 at survey level. Clones were read by immunoSEQ multiplex PCR, and TCRdb kept only the in-frame ones, dropping some. In the table there are roughly 32,000 clones, 85% of which are singletons. This CDR3 region has 16 residues. The data are from a study of long-term antiretroviral therapy in people with HIV. The gene calls are TRBV21-1 and TRBJ1-4; the table's D gene call, TRBD1, was not cross checked with the DNA. TRBV21-1 is a documented pseudogene. Here the sequenced sample was unsorted PBMCs, taken about 3.4 years after starting antiretroviral therapy. The sequence was obtained from a man between 18 and 29 years old with HIV. CDR3 nucleotides: TGTGCCAGCACCCTTACGAACAGGGGATCGAATGAAAAACTGTTTTTT. Translating it yields CASTLTNRGSNEKLFF.